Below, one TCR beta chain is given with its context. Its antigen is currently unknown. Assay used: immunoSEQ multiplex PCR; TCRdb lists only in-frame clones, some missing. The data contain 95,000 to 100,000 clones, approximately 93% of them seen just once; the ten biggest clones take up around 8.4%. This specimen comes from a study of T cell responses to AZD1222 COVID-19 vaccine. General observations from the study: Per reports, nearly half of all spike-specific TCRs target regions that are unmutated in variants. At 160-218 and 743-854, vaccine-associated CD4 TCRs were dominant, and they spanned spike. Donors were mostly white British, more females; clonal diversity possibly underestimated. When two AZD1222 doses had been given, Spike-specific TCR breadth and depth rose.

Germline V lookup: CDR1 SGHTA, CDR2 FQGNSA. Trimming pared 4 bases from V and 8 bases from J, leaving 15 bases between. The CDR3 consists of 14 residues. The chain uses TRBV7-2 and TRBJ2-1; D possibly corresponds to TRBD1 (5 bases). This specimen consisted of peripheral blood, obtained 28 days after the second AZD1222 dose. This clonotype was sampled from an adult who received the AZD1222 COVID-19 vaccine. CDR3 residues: CASSSPYQGYEQFF. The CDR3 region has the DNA TGTGCCAGCAGCTCTCCCTACCAGGGATATGAGCAGTTCTTC.